This TCR beta chain came from a study of CD8+CD57+ T cells in acquired aplastic anemia. Study information: An average of 3.2 ug of DNA was obtained from sorted CD4+ and CD8+ cells. Overall study findings and caveats: It was found that twenty-nine CD8+ CDR3 sequences were shared between patients and controls.

This CDR3 spans 20 amino acids. The junction had 23 bases not matched to a gene; V was cut back by 5 bases and J by 2 bases. Germline CDR1 reads SGHVS; CDR2 reads FQNEAQ. Concerning this clonotype: What it recognizes is unknown.

Patients picked for sequencing had shown CD8+CD57+ cell expansion detected by flow cytometry. All participating patients were living with severe acquired aplastic anemia. Blood came from patients not yet given any therapy. CDR3 and TCR beta VDJ profiling relied on genomic DNA as the template. TCRdb fed the reads into MiXCR, producing one record per CDR3 protein. This sample carries 200,000 to 250,000 distinct CDR3 sequences, approximately 65% of them seen once, and the ten largest clones take about 60%. The sequencing input was sorted CD4+, CD8+, or CD8+CD57+ T cells (not recorded which) from PBMCs. The chain couples TRBV7-8 to TRBJ2-5; 7 bases match TRBD2. The TCR was taken from a human donor with aplastic anemia. CDR3 sequence reads: CASSQYSVSGGNHFQETQYF. The CDR3 nucleotides are TGTGCCAGCAGCCAATATTCGGTTTCCGGGGGGAACCATTTTCAAGAGACCCAGTACTTC.